These T cell receptor beta chains were read from a single sample in a study of shared T cell receptors in the human thymus. The protocol was immunoSEQ multiplex PCR, while the TCRdb copy is restricted to in-frame clones and leaves out a portion. The table records roughly 700,000 clones, roughly 90% of them present only once. This same sample was also part of a study on human thymus T cells.

The sequencing input was thymocytes. The source of these receptors is a boy younger than two with a congenital heart defect. Each CDR3 is given with its conserved first and last residue. A D gene is named only where the DNA matches it firmly.

CDR3: CASSFGLQLAGGTGEQFF
length: 18
V: TRBV5-6
D: TRBD2

CDR3: CASSLVKRDSYNEQFF
length: 16
V: TRBV7-2
D: TRBD2

CDR3: CASRTSGRVSDTQYF
length: 15
V: TRBV25-1
D: TRBD2

CDR3: CASGSGLAGLSGANVLTF
length: 18
V: TRBV12-5
D: TRBD2

CDR3: CASVRQGLMRETQYF
length: 15
V: TRBV6-1
D: TRBD1

CDR3: CASSAGQGGNQPQHF
length: 15
V: TRBV9
D: TRBD1

CDR3: CASSHRGPDSNEQFF
length: 15
V: TRBV2
D: TRBD1

CDR3: CASSLTGDTEAFF
length: 13
V: TRBV5-8
D: TRBD1

CDR3: CASSSQGTSSEQYF
length: 14
V: TRBV6-5
D: TRBD2

CDR3: CASGTRQGDTQYF
length: 13
V: TRBV25-1
D: TRBD1

CDR3: CAWSVGTAGANVLTF
length: 15
V: TRBV30
D: TRBD1

CDR3: CASSLGELDTQYF
length: 13
V: TRBV5-1
D: .

CDR3: CASRDRSGNTIYF
length: 13
V: TRBV11-3
D: .

CDR3: CASSVFAGGLNTEAFF
length: 16
V: TRBV7-9
D: .

CDR3: CASSCLQTSGNEQFF
length: 15
V: TRBV5-6
D: TRBD2

CDR3: CASSIWGQGKQPQHF
length: 15
V: TRBV19
D: TRBD1

CDR3: CASSLRTGSSYEQYF
length: 15
V: TRBV5-1
D: TRBD1

CDR3: CATSRGSLCRDSNQPQHF
length: 18
V: TRBV15
D: .

CDR3: CASSIAGPYEQYF
length: 13
V: TRBV28
D: TRBD2

CDR3: CASSESGLARPSYNEQFF
length: 18
V: TRBV25-1
D: TRBD2

CDR3: CASSLDGELPSLKEAQYF
length: 18
V: TRBV7-9
D: .

CDR3: CASSQRGGPHTGELFF
length: 16
V: TRBV23-1
D: .

CDR3: CAWSGVGGEKLFF
length: 13
V: TRBV30
D: .

CDR3: CASRYSGRVNEQFF
length: 14
V: TRBV27
D: TRBD2